This T cell receptor (beta chain) was captured by sequencing in a study of T cell repertoires in cytomegalovirus infection. CDR3 length: 12 residues. V was clipped by 1 base and J by 10 bases, with 5 bases between them. The germline gives CDR1 SGHAT, CDR2 FQDESV (reference sequence). TCRdb used MiXCR to reprocess the reads, holding one entry per CDR3 protein. This sample yields 600,000 to 800,000 distinct CDR3 sequences, of which more than 20% are seen a single time; roughly 8% belongs to the top ten. Study results and limitations: There were HLA-C-restricted CMV-specific TCR beta clonotypes dominating the ex vivo response.

This clonotype was counted many times. The antigen is unknown. The chain joins TRBV11-1 to TRBJ1-6; D not certain. The sequence came from a human donor in good health (CMV status not recorded). Some clones in this sample may be carry-over from other donors' samples. Sequenced: CD8+ T cells from PBMCs. The CDR3 DNA sequence: TGTGCCAGCAGCTTAGGTCGATCACCCCTCCACTTT. This gives the protein CASSLGRSPLHF.